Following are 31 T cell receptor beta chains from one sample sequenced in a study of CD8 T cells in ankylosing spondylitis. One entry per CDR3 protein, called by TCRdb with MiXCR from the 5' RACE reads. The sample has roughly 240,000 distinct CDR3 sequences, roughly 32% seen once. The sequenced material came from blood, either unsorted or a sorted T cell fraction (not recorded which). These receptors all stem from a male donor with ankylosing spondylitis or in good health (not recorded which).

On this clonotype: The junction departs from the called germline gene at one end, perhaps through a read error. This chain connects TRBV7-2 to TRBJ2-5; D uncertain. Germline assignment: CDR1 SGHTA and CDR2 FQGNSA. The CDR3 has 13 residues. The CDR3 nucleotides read TGTGCCAGCAGCTCCAAGCCCCAAGGGACCCAGTACTTC. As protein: CASSSKPQGTQYF.

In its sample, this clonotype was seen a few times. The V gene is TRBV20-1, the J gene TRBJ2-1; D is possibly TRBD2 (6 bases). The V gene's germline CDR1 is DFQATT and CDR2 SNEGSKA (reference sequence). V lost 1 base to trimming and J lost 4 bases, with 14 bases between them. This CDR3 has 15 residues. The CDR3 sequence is CSARGDGGQYNEQFF. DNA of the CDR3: TGCAGTGCTAGAGGGGACGGGGGTCAATACAATGAGCAGTTCTTC.

CDR3 sequence reads: CASSPKGAPQETQYF. The DNA of the CDR3 is TGTGCCAGCAGTCCGAAAGGCGCACCACAAGAGACCCAGTACTTC. The gene calls are TRBV12-3 or TRBV12-4 and TRBJ2-5; D call uncertain. The CDR3 extends over 15 amino acids. V lost 5 bases to trimming and J lost 2 bases, with 15 bases between them.

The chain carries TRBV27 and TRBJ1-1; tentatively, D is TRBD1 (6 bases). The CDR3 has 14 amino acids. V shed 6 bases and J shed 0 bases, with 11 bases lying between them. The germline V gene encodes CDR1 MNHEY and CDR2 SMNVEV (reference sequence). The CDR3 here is CASRAGHLNTEAFF. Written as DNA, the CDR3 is TGTGCCAGCAGGGCGGGACACCTGAACACTGAAGCTTTCTTT.

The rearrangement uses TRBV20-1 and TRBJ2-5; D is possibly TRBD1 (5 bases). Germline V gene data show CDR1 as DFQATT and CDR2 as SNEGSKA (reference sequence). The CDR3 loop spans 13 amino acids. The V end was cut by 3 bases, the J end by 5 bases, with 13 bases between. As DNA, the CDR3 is TGCAGTGCTAGTTTGGGGCACCGGGAGACCCAGTACTTC. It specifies CSASLGHRETQYF.

Here the CDR3 reads CASSLGRGPSSYEQYF. Written as DNA, the CDR3 is TGTGCCAGCAGCTTGGGCCGGGGGCCAAGCTCCTACGAGCAGTACTTC. V and J are TRBV5-6 and TRBJ2-7, with D perhaps given as TRBD1 or TRBD2 (6 bases each). The V end was cut by 0 bases, the J end by 0 bases, with 13 bases between. Germline V gene sequence: CDR1 SGHDT, CDR2 YYEEEE. This CDR3 has 16 residues.

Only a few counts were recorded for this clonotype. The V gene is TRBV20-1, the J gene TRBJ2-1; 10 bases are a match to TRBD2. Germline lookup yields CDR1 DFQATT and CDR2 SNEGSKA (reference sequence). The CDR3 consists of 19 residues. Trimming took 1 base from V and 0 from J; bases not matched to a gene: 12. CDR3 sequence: CSARGASGGTFFSYNEQFF. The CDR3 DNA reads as TGCAGTGCTAGAGGGGCTAGCGGGGGAACCTTCTTCTCCTACAATGAGCAGTTCTTC.

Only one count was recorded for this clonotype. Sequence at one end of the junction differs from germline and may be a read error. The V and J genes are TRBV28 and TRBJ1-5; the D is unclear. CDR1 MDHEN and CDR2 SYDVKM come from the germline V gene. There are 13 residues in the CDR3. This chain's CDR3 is CASSLTHNQHQHF. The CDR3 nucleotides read TGTGCCAGCAGTTTGACACACAATCAGCACCAGCATTTT. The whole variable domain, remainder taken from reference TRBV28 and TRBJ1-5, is DVKVTQSSRYLVKRTGEKVFLECVQDMDHENMFWYRQDPGLGLRLIYFSYDVKMKEKGDIPEGYSVSREKKERFSLILESASTNQTSMYLCASSLTHNQHQHFGDGTRLSIL.

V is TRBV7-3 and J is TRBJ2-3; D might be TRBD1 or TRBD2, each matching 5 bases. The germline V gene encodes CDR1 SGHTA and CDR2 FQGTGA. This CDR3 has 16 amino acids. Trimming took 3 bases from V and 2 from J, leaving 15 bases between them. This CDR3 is CASSFGDHNATDTQYF. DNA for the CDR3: TGTGCCAGCAGCTTCGGGGACCACAACGCCACAGATACGCAGTATTTT.

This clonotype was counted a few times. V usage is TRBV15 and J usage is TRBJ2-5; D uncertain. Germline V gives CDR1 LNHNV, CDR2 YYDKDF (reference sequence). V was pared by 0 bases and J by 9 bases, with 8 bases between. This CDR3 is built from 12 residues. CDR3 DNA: TGTGCCACCAGCAGAGATGGGTCCCCCCAGTACTTC. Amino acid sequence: CATSRDGSPQYF. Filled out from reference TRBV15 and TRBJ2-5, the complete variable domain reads DAMVIQNPRYQVTQFGKPVTLSCSQTLNHNVMYWYQQKSSQAPKLLFHYYDKDFNNEADTPDNFQSRRPNTSFCFLDIRSPGLGDTAMYLCATSRDGSPQYFGPGTRLLVL.

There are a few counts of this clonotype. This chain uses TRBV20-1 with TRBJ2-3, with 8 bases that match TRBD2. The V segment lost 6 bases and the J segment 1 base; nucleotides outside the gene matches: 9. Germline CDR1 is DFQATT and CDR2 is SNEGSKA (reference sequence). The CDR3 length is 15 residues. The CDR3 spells CSAPGGRGGTDTQYF. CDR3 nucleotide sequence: TGCAGTGCCCCCGGCGGGCGGGGGGGCACAGATACGCAGTATTTT.

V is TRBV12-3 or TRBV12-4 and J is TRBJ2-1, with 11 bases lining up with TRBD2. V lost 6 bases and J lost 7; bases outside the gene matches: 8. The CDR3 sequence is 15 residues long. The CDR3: CASRETSGVVNEQFF. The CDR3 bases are TGTGCCAGCAGGGAGACTAGCGGGGTAGTGAATGAGCAGTTCTTC.

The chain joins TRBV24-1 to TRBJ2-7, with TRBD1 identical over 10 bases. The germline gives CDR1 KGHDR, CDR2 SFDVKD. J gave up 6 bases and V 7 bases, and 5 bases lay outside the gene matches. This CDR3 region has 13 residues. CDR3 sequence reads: CATRETGGVEQYF. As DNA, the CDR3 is TGTGCCACCAGAGAGACAGGGGGCGTCGAGCAGTACTTC.

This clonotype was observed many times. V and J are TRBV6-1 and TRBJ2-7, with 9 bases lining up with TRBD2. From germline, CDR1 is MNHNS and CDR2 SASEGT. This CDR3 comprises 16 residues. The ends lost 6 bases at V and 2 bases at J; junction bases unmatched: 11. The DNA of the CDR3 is TGTGCCAGCAGCCCTTATGCGGGGGGGAGTACCTACGAGCAGTACTTC. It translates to CASSPYAGGSTYEQYF.

CDR3: CASSSLSSGGRTDTQYF. DNA of the CDR3: TGTGCCAGCAGCTCCCTATCTAGCGGGGGCCGCACAGATACGCAGTATTTT. The chain has TRBV7-2 and TRBJ2-3, with 10 bases identical to TRBD2. CDR3 length: 17 residues. V dropped 4 bases and J dropped 1; count of bases not matched to a gene: 8. The V gene's germline CDR1 is SGHTA and CDR2 FQGNSA.

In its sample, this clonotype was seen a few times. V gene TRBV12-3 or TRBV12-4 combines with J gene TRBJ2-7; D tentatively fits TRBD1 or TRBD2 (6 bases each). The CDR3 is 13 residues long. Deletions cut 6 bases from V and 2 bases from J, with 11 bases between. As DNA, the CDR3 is TGTGCCAGCAGCCGGGGGACACCCTACGAGCAGTACTTC. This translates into CASSRGTPYEQYF.

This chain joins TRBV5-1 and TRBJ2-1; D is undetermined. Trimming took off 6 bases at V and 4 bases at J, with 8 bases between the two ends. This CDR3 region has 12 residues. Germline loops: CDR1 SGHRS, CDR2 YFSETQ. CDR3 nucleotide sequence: TGCGCCAGCATCGACACATACAATGAGCAGTTCTTC. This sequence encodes CASIDTYNEQFF.

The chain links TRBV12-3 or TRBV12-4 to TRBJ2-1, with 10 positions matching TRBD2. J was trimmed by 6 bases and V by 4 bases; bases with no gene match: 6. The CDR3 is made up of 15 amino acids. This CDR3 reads CASSWSGGAGNEQFF. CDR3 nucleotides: TGTGCCAGCAGTTGGAGCGGGGGGGCAGGCAATGAGCAGTTCTTC.

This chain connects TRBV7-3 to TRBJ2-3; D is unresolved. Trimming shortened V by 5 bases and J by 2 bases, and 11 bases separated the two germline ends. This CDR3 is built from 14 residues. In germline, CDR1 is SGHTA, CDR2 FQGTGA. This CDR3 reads CASSPDPITDTQYF. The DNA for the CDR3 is TGTGCCAGCAGCCCGGACCCAATCACAGATACGCAGTATTTT.

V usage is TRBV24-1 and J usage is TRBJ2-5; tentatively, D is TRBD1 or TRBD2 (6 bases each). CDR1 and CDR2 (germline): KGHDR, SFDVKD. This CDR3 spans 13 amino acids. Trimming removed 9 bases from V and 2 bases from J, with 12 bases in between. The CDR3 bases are TGTGCCACCGCGTCGGGGGCACAAGAGACCCAGTACTTC. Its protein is CATASGAQETQYF.

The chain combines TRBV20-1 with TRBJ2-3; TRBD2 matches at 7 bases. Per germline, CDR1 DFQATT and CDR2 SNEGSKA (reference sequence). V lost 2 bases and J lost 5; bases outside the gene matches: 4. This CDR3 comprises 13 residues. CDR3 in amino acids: CSARKLARDTQYF. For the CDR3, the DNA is TGCAGTGCTAGAAAACTAGCGAGAGATACGCAGTATTTT.

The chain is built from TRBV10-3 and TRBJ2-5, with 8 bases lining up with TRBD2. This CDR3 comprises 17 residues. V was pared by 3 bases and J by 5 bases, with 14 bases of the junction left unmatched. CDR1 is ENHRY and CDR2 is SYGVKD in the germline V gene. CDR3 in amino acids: CAISEGLVAGYSETQYF. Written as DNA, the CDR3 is TGTGCCATCAGTGAAGGTCTGGTAGCGGGGTACAGTGAGACCCAGTACTTC.

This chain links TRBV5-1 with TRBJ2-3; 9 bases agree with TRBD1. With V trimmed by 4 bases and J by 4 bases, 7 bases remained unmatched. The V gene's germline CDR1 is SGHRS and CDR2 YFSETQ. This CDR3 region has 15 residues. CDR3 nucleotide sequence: TGCGCCAGCAGCGGGACAGGGACCCAGCCAGATACGCAGTATTTT. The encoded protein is CASSGTGTQPDTQYF.

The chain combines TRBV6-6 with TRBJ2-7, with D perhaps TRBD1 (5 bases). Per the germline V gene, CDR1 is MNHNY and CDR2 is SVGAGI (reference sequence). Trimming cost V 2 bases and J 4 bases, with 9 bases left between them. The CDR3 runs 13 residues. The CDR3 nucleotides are TGTGCCAGCAGTTACCCGACAGCTTACGAGCAGTACTTC. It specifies CASSYPTAYEQYF.

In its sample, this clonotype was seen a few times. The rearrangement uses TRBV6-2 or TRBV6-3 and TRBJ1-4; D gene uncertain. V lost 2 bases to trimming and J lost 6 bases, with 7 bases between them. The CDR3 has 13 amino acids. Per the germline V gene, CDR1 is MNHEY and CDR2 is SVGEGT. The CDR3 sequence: CASSYNGDEKLFF. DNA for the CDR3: TGTGCCAGCAGTTACAACGGGGATGAAAAACTGTTTTTT.

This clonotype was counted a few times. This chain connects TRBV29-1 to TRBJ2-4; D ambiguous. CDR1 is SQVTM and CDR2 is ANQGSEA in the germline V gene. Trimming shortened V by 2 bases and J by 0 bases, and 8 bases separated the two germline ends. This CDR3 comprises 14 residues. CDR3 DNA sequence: TGCAGCGTTGAATCGCGGCTAGCCAAAAACATTCAGTACTTC. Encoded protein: CSVESRLAKNIQYF. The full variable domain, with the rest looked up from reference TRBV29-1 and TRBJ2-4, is SAVISQKPSRDICQRGTSLTIQCQVDSQVTMMFWYRQQPGQSLTLIATANQGSEATYESGFVIDKFPISRPNLTFSTLTVSNMSPEDSSIYLCSVESRLAKNIQYFGAGTRLSVL.

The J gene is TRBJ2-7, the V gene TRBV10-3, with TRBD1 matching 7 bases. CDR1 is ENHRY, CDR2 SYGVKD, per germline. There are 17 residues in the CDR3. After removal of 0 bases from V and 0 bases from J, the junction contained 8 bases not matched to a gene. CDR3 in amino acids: CAISESHPGQNSYEQYF. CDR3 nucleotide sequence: TGTGCCATCAGTGAGTCTCATCCGGGACAGAACTCCTACGAGCAGTACTTC.

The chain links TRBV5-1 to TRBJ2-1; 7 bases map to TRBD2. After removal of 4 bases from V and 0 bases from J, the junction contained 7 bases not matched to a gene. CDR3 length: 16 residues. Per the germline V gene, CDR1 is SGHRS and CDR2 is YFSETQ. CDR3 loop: CASSPNQRGSYNEQFF. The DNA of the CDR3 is TGCGCCAGCAGCCCAAACCAGCGGGGCTCCTACAATGAGCAGTTCTTC.

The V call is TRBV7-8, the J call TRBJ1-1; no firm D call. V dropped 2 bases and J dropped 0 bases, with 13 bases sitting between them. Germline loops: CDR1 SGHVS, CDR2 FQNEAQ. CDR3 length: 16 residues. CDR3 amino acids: CASSLYMFTMNTEAFF. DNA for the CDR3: TGTGCCAGCAGCTTATACATGTTCACCATGAACACTGAAGCTTTCTTT.

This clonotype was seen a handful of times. The CDR3 reads CASSLGSGDKKYF. The CDR3 DNA follows: TGTGCCAGCAGTTTAGGGTCAGGGGATAAAAAGTACTTC. This rearrangement joins TRBV12-3 or TRBV12-4 to TRBJ2-7; a weak D match, TRBD1 (6 bases). The CDR3 spans 13 residues. V lost 1 base and J lost 11, with 15 bases in between.

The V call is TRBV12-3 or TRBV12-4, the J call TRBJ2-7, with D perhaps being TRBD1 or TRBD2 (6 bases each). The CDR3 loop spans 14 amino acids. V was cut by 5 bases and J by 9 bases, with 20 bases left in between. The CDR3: CASSAQGGDRGQYF. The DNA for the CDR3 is TGTGCCAGCAGTGCACAGGGAGGCGATCGGGGGCAGTACTTC.